This entry lists 16 T cell receptor beta chains sequenced from one sample in a study of response to subunit inactivated influenza vaccine. Via MiXCR, TCRdb re-called the RT-PCR reads, giving one row per CDR3 protein. The sample gives 550,000 to 800,000 distinct CDR3 sequences, about 15% of which show up once; roughly 6.4% is in the top ten. This specimen consisted of PBMCs from blood, obtained 14 days before vaccination. These receptors were obtained from a man in his fifties who received an inactivated influenza vaccine.

This clonotype was observed a handful of times. The V call is TRBV29-1, the J call TRBJ2-1; 13 positions agree with TRBD2. CDR3 size: 13 residues. Germline V lookup: CDR1 SQVTM, CDR2 ANQGSEA. The CDR3 DNA reads TGCGTGCTTGGGACTAGCGGGATGGGGGAGCAGTTCTTC. This translates into CVLGTSGMGEQFF.

This clonotype was found a few times. The chain uses TRBV18 and TRBJ1-2; D gene ambiguous. The CDR3 extends over 13 amino acids. V gave up 3 bases and J gave up 8 bases, with 13 bases separating them. The germline V gene has CDR1 KGHSH and CDR2 LQKENI. CDR3 nucleotides: TGTGCCAGCTCACCTGTGAACCTTTACGGCTACACCTTC. Protein sequence: CASSPVNLYGYTF. Variable domain in full (rest from reference TRBV18 and TRBJ1-2): NAGVMQNPRHLVRRRGQEARLRCSPMKGHSHVYWYRQLPEEGLKFMVYLQKENIIDESGMPKERFSAEFPKEGPSILRIQQVVRGDSAAYFCASSPVNLYGYTFGSGTRLTVV.

This clonotype showed up just a few times. The chain carries TRBV20-1 and TRBJ1-5; TRBD1 might be the D (5 bases). CDR3 size: 14 residues. V was clipped by 0 bases and J by 6 bases, with 12 bases between them. CDR1 and CDR2 (germline): DFQATT, SNEGSKA (reference sequence). The CDR3 reads CSARDGRAGQPQHF. In DNA, the CDR3 is TGCAGTGCTAGAGATGGCAGGGCGGGTCAGCCCCAGCATTTT.

The chain links TRBV20-1 to TRBJ2-1, with 10 nucleotides matching TRBD2. The V gene end was trimmed by 1 base and the J gene end by 0 bases; junction bases not matched to a gene: 3. The CDR3 loop spans 16 amino acids. The germline V gene encodes CDR1 DFQATT and CDR2 SNEGSKA (reference sequence). The chain's CDR3 is CSARGLAGASYNEQFF. For the CDR3, the DNA is TGCAGTGCTAGAGGTCTAGCGGGAGCCTCCTACAATGAGCAGTTCTTC.

The chain employs TRBV4-1 and TRBJ2-2, with 13 bases identical to TRBD2. Per germline, CDR1 MGHRA and CDR2 YSYEKL. The trim removed 6 bases at V and 4 bases at J, leaving 8 bases unmatched. The CDR3 totals 17 residues. DNA of the CDR3: TGCGCCAGCAGGCCCACTAGCGGGGGGGCGGTCACCGGGGAGCTGTTTTTT. It specifies CASRPTSGGAVTGELFF.

The gene calls are TRBV9 and TRBJ1-1; 9 bases match TRBD1. This CDR3 has 14 residues. Germline V gives CDR1 SGDLS, CDR2 YYNGEE. The ends lost 2 bases at V and 4 bases at J; junction bases unmatched: 3. CDR3 in amino acids: CASSVGQGITEAFF. The DNA of the CDR3 is TGTGCCAGCAGCGTTGGACAGGGGATCACTGAAGCTTTCTTT.

The genes are TRBV10-3 and TRBJ2-3, with D unclear. V lost 4 bases and J 4 bases, leaving 6 bases between the germline ends. This CDR3 has 12 amino acids. Germline V gives CDR1 ENHRY, CDR2 SYGVKD. This CDR3 is CAISADSDTQYF. CDR3 sequence (DNA): TGTGCCATCAGTGCCGACTCAGATACGCAGTATTTT.

Ten or more counts support this clonotype. This sequence joins TRBV2 and TRBJ1-4; TRBD1 matches 8 bases. Trimming cost V 7 bases and J 3 bases; bases outside gene matches: 7. Germline loops: CDR1 SNHLY, CDR2 FYNNEI. The CDR3 totals 15 residues. The CDR3 region has the DNA TGTGCCAGCACCACCCCGGGACAGGCTAATGAAAAACTGTTTTTT. It yields the protein CASTTPGQANEKLFF.

This clonotype was recorded at least ten times. The genes are TRBV5-5 and TRBJ1-6, with a possible D match to TRBD1 (6 bases). Trimming took off 5 bases at V and 7 bases at J, with 13 bases between the two ends. The CDR3 extends over 14 amino acids. Germline assignment: CDR1 SGHKS and CDR2 YYEKEE (reference sequence). The CDR3 DNA follows: TGTGCCAGCAGTACAGGGACACAAAATTCACCCCTCCACTTT. Translation: CASSTGTQNSPLHF.

This clonotype was counted a few times. The chain links TRBV9 to TRBJ2-2, with TRBD2 matching 10 bases. J was trimmed by 6 bases and V by 1 base; bases with no gene match: 12. From germline, CDR1 is SGDLS and CDR2 YYNGEE. The CDR3 extends over 18 amino acids. CDR3 loop: CASSVRGGLGTSAGELFF. DNA of the CDR3: TGTGCCAGCAGCGTAAGAGGAGGGCTAGGGACTAGCGCCGGGGAGCTGTTTTTT.

The CDR3 coding sequence is TGCAGTGCTAGCAGCTCGGGACAGGGTTCCTATAATTCACCCCTCCACTTT. The encoded protein is CSASSSGQGSYNSPLHF. V gene TRBV20-1 combines with J gene TRBJ1-6; TRBD1 matches at 9 bases. Germline CDR1 DFQATT, CDR2 SNEGSKA (reference sequence). The junction had 7 bases not matched to a gene; V was cut back by 3 bases and J by 1 base. The CDR3 sequence is 17 residues long.

For the CDR3, the DNA is TGCAGCGTTGTAATTGGCAGGGGATCAAACCTCTACGAGCAGTACTTC. Translation: CSVVIGRGSNLYEQYF. The V call is TRBV29-1, the J call TRBJ2-7, with a possible D match to TRBD1 (6 bases). V gave up 4 bases and J gave up 3 bases, with 22 bases separating them. Germline CDR1 and CDR2: SQVTM and ANQGSEA. The CDR3 sequence is 16 residues long.

The genes are TRBV7-2 and TRBJ2-5; possible D gene TRBD1, 7 bases. V was shortened by 5 bases and J by 5 bases, with 12 bases between the two germline ends. The CDR3 contains 13 residues. The germline V gene encodes CDR1 SGHTA and CDR2 FQGNSA. Here the CDR3 DNA reads TGTGCCAGCAGCCCAGGGGGGATTGAGACCCAGTACTTC. Translation gives CASSPGGIETQYF.

This clonotype was detected only a few times. This chain uses TRBV5-1 with TRBJ2-6; unclear D gene. Trimming removed 0 bases from V and 2 bases from J, with 9 bases in between. The V gene's germline CDR1 is SGHRS and CDR2 YFSETQ. The CDR3 has 16 residues. DNA for the CDR3: TGCGCCAGCAGCTTGGAACAGTACACTGGGGCCAACGTCCTGACTTTC. Its translation: CASSLEQYTGANVLTF. The full variable domain, completed using reference TRBV5-1 and TRBJ2-6, is KAGVTQTPRYLIKTRGQQVTLSCSPISGHRSVSWYQQTPGQGLQFLFEYFSETQRNKGNFPGRFSGRQFSNSRSEMNVSTLELGDSALYLCASSLEQYTGANVLTFGAGSRLTVL.

This chain uses TRBV19 with TRBJ1-1; 9 bases align to TRBD1. Germline CDR1 is LNHDA and CDR2 is SQIVND (reference sequence). Trimming at V came to 1 base and at J to 3 bases, leaving 9 bases not matched to a gene. The CDR3 is 17 amino acids. The CDR3 loop reads CASSIATGRDRDTEAFF. CDR3 nucleotide sequence: TGTGCCAGTAGTATAGCAACTGGCCGGGACAGGGACACTGAAGCTTTCTTT.

The chain recombines TRBV7-2 with TRBJ2-1, with D perhaps matching TRBD2 (6 bases). The V gene's germline CDR1 is SGHTA and CDR2 FQGNSA. The ends were cut back, 5 bases at V and 2 bases at J, with 16 bases in the middle. The CDR3 sequence is 16 residues long. In DNA form, the CDR3 reads TGTGCCAGCAGCCCGGCCGGGACTGCCGCCTACAATGAGCAGTTCTTC. It yields the protein CASSPAGTAAYNEQFF.